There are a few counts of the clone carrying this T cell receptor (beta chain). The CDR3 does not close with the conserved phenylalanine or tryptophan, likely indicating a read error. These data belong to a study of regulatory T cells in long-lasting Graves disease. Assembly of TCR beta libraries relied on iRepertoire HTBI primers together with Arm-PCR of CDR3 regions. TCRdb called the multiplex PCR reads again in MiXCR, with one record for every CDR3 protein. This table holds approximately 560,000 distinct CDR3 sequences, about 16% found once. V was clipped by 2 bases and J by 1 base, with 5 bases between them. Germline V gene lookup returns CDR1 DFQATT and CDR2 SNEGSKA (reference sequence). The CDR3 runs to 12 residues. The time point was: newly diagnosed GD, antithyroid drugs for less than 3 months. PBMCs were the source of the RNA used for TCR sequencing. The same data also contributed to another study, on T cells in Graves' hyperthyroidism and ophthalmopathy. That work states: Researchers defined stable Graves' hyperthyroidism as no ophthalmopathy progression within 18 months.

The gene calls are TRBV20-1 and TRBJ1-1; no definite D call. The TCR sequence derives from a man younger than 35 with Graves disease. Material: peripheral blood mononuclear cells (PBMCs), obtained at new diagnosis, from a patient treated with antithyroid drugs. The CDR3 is CSARRENTEAFS. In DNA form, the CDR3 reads TGCAGTGCTAGAAGGGAGAACACTGAAGCTTTCTCT.